The rows below give T cell receptor beta chains drawn from one sample of a study of OX40 agonist ivuxolimab in advanced cancers. Sequencing used immunoSEQ multiplex PCR; TCRdb keeps in-frame clones, though not all of them. The profile shows about 69,000 clones, 80% to 85% of them singletons. The input for sequencing was CD4+ or CD8+ T cells sorted from blood, taken in a trial of the OX40 agonist ivuxolimab. These receptor sequences come from an adult with an advanced solid tumor such as melanoma, head and neck, liver or kidney cancer. CDR3s include the opening cysteine and the closing phenylalanine or tryptophan. The order of the fields is J gene, clone size, V gene, D gene, CDR3 protein, CDR3 DNA. The D gene is left open where the match is weak. The size of a clone is reported for some rows only, either as once, few or many, or as a class for expanded clones.

J: TRBJ2-7
size: NA
V: TRBV5-4
D: TRBD1
CDR3: CASSLAGQGGNEQYF
DNA: TGTGCCAGCAGCTTGGCGGGACAGGGAGGCAACGAGCAGTACTTC

J: TRBJ1-2
size: NA
V: TRBV5-6
D: TRBD1
CDR3: CASSLRQGTGGYTF
DNA: TGTGCCAGCAGCCTAAGACAGGGAACGGGCGGCTACACCTTC

J: TRBJ2-3
size: once
V: TRBV19
D: NA
CDR3: CASRRGGGVADTQYF
DNA: TGTGCCAGTCGGAGAGGAGGGGGAGTAGCAGATACGCAGTATTTT

J: TRBJ1-6
size: NA
V: TRBV15
D: NA
CDR3: CATSGWGDQYNSPLHF
DNA: TGTGCCACCAGCGGATGGGGAGACCAGTATAATTCACCCCTCCACTTT

J: TRBJ2-3
size: NA
V: TRBV30
D: NA
CDR3: CAWSVLQGSADTQYF
DNA: TGTGCCTGGAGTGTACTTCAGGGCTCTGCAGATACGCAGTATTTT

J: TRBJ2-1
size: NA
V: TRBV6-6
D: NA
CDR3: CASSYEGRLDNEQFF
DNA: TGTGCCAGCAGTTACGAGGGAAGGTTGGACAATGAGCAGTTCTTC

J: TRBJ2-7
size: NA
V: TRBV7-2
D: TRBD1
CDR3: CASSSDRGYEQYF
DNA: TGTGCCAGCAGCTCGGACAGGGGGTACGAGCAGTACTTC

J: TRBJ1-2
size: NA
V: TRBV10-3
D: NA
CDR3: CAISPRLGQSGYTF
DNA: TGTGCCATCAGCCCTCGATTAGGACAATCTGGCTACACCTTC

J: TRBJ2-3
size: NA
V: TRBV5-6
D: NA
CDR3: CASSSTGRETQYF
DNA: TGTGCCAGCAGCTCGACAGGGCGGGAGACGCAGTATTTT

J: TRBJ1-4
size: few
V: TRBV10-3
D: NA
CDR3: CAISEFQVGGTNEKLFF
DNA: TGTGCCATCAGTGAGTTTCAGGTCGGGGGAACTAATGAAAAACTGTTTTTT

J: TRBJ1-3
size: NA
V: TRBV7-2
D: NA
CDR3: CASSSFSDPSSGNTIYF
DNA: TGTGCCAGCAGCTCATTCAGTGACCCGAGCTCTGGAAACACCATATATTTT

J: TRBJ2-1
size: NA
V: TRBV4-2
D: TRBD1
CDR3: CASSLPGQAINEQFF
DNA: TGTGCCAGCAGCTTACCGGGACAGGCGATTAATGAGCAGTTCTTC

J: TRBJ2-1
size: NA
V: TRBV7-2
D: NA
CDR3: CASSLYRDFYNEQFF
DNA: TGTGCCAGCAGCTTATACAGGGACTTTTACAATGAGCAGTTCTTC

J: TRBJ2-7
size: NA
V: TRBV6-5
D: NA
CDR3: CASRETSSYEQYF
DNA: TGTGCCAGCAGAGAGACAAGCTCCTACGAGCAGTACTTC

J: TRBJ2-7
size: NA
V: TRBV6-5
D: NA
CDR3: CASSSEPYEQYF
DNA: TGTGCCAGTTCTAGCGAACCCTACGAGCAGTACTTC

J: TRBJ2-7
size: NA
V: TRBV25-1
D: TRBD1
CDR3: CASSYGTGGVGEQYF
DNA: TGTGCCAGCAGTTACGGGACAGGGGGTGTCGGCGAGCAGTACTTC

J: TRBJ2-7
size: NA
V: TRBV7-2
D: TRBD1
CDR3: CASSPRTGKTHEQYF
DNA: TGTGCCAGCAGCCCAAGGACAGGGAAGACTCACGAGCAGTACTTC

J: TRBJ2-3
size: NA
V: TRBV14
D: TRBD2
CDR3: CASSRHSGGAFLDTQYF
DNA: TGTGCCAGCAGTCGTCACTCGGGAGGGGCTTTTCTAGATACGCAGTATTTT

J: TRBJ2-3
size: NA
V: TRBV4-2
D: TRBD2
CDR3: CASSPGGLAGLSDTQYF
DNA: TGTGCCAGCAGCCCAGGGGGGCTAGCGGGGTTGTCAGATACGCAGTATTTT

J: TRBJ1-4
size: NA
V: TRBV4-1
D: TRBD1
CDR3: CASSQDKQGGEKLFF
DNA: TGCGCCAGCAGCCAAGATAAGCAGGGGGGTGAAAAACTGTTTTTT

J: TRBJ2-7
size: NA
V: TRBV7-2
D: TRBD2
CDR3: CASRETSGRAREQYF
DNA: TGTGCCAGCAGGGAGACTAGCGGGAGGGCCCGAGAGCAGTACTTC

J: TRBJ2-1
size: NA
V: TRBV5-4
D: NA
CDR3: CASSASGVRAYNEQFF
DNA: TGTGCCAGCAGCGCATCAGGTGTTAGGGCTTACAATGAGCAGTTCTTC

J: TRBJ2-3
size: NA
V: TRBV7-3
D: TRBD1
CDR3: CASSLLAGTGGAYF
DNA: TGTGCCAGCAGCTTATTGGCCGGGACAGGGGGCGCGTATTTT

J: TRBJ1-3
size: NA
V: TRBV15
D: NA
CDR3: CATSRDRSSGNTIYF
DNA: TGTGCCACCAGCAGAGATAGAAGCTCTGGAAACACCATATATTTT

J: TRBJ2-7
size: few
V: TRBV5-1
D: TRBD1
CDR3: CASSSGTGYTEQYF
DNA: TGCGCCAGCAGCTCCGGGACAGGGTATACGGAGCAGTACTTC

J: TRBJ1-1
size: NA
V: TRBV7-9
D: NA
CDR3: CASSLGDGGWKDEAFF
DNA: TGTGCCAGCAGCTTAGGAGATGGGGGCTGGAAGGATGAAGCTTTCTTT

J: TRBJ1-5
size: NA
V: TRBV19
D: TRBD1
CDR3: CASTRTGGAWQPQHF
DNA: TGTGCCAGTACACGGACAGGGGGCGCGTGGCAGCCCCAGCATTTT

J: TRBJ2-3
size: NA
V: TRBV30
D: NA
CDR3: CAWSAGTGPLDTQYF
DNA: TGTGCCTGGAGTGCTGGGACCGGACCCCTAGATACGCAGTATTTT

J: TRBJ2-3
size: NA
V: TRBV25-1
D: NA
CDR3: CASSEWGASTDTQYF
DNA: TGTGCCAGCAGTGAATGGGGGGCTAGCACAGATACGCAGTATTTT

J: TRBJ1-2
size: many
V: TRBV15
D: NA
CDR3: CATSRVPRVSYGYTF
DNA: TGTGCCACCAGCAGAGTCCCCAGGGTTAGCTATGGCTACACCTTC

J: TRBJ1-3
size: NA
V: TRBV30
D: TRBD1
CDR3: CAWARQGNYGNTIYF
DNA: TGTGCCTGGGCCCGACAGGGAAATTATGGAAACACCATATATTTT

J: TRBJ1-2
size: NA
V: TRBV7-2
D: TRBD1
CDR3: CASSRTGQGSYGYTF
DNA: TGTGCCAGCAGCCGAACGGGACAGGGTAGCTATGGCTACACCTTC

J: TRBJ1-3
size: few
V: TRBV6-6
D: NA
CDR3: CASRPGAGNTIYF
DNA: TGTGCCAGCCGTCCCGGGGCTGGAAACACCATATATTTT

J: TRBJ1-1
size: NA
V: TRBV5-8
D: TRBD1
CDR3: CASSRRQGAGTEAFF
DNA: TGTGCCAGCAGCCGGCGACAGGGGGCCGGGACTGAAGCTTTCTTT

J: TRBJ2-7
size: NA
V: TRBV7-9
D: NA
CDR3: CASSLVGPGFEQYF
DNA: TGTGCCAGCAGCTTAGTGGGTCCGGGGTTCGAGCAGTACTTC

J: TRBJ2-5
size: NA
V: TRBV19
D: NA
CDR3: CASSIAGAFRETQYF
DNA: TGTGCCAGTAGTATAGCGGGGGCCTTTAGAGAGACCCAGTACTTC

J: TRBJ1-1
size: NA
V: TRBV27
D: NA
CDR3: CASSLSGGRAFF
DNA: TGTGCCAGCAGTTTATCGGGGGGGAGAGCTTTCTTT